This section outlines one T cell receptor beta chain sequence together with its context. This entry belongs to a study of blood T cell repertoires in COVID-19. Study information: The study drew acute and convalescent COVID-19 samples from the United States, Italy and Spain. T cells, B-cell-depleted T cells, or PBMCs supplied cDNA or gDNA.

Source study methods: For nucleated cells, counts were estimated from reference gene primer amplification. TCRdb's table, derived via immunoSEQ multiplex PCR, lists solely in-frame clones and lacks some. That table furnishes V, J and clone size, whereas the DNA furnished D and trimming. This table holds approximately 150,000 clones, around 88% found once. Per the germline V gene, CDR1 is KGHDR and CDR2 is SFDVKD. The V segment lost 2 bases and the J segment 4 bases; nucleotides outside the gene matches: 5. The CDR3 has 15 amino acids. The J gene is TRBJ2-5, the V gene TRBV24-1; 8 nucleotides agree with TRBD1. Sequenced input: peripheral blood. The clonotype was recovered from a woman aged 60 to 75 with acute or convalescent COVID-19. The CDR3 DNA reads TGTGCCACCAGTGATTATGGACAGGGAAGAGAGACCCAGTACTTC. It yields the protein CATSDYGQGRETQYF.